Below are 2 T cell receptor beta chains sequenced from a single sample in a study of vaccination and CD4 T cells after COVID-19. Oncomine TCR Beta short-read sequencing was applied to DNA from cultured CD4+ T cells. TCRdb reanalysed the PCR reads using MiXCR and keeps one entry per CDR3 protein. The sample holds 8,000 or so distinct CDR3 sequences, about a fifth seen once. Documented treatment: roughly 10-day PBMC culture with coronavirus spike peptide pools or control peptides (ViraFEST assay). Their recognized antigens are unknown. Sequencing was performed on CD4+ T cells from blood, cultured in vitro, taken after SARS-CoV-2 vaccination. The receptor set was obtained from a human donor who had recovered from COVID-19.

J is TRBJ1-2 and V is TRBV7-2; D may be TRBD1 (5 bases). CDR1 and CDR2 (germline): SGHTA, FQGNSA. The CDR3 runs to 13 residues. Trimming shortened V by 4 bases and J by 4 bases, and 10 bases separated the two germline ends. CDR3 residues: CASSSGRSYGYTF. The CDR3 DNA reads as TGTGCCAGCAGCTCGGGGCGGAGCTATGGCTACACCTTC. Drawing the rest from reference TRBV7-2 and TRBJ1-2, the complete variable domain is GAGVSQSPSNKVTEKGKDVELRCDPISGHTALYWYRQSLGQGLEFLIYFQGNSAPDKSGLPSDRFSAERTGGSVSTLTIQRTQQEDSAVYLCASSSGRSYGYTFGSGTRLTVV.

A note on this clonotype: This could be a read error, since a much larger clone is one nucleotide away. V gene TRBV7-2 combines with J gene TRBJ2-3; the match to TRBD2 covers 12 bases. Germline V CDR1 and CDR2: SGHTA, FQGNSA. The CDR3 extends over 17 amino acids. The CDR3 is CASGFRTSGMRADTQYF. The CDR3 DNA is TGTGCCAGCGGCTTCCGGACTAGCGGGATGCGAGCAGATACGCAGTATTTT.